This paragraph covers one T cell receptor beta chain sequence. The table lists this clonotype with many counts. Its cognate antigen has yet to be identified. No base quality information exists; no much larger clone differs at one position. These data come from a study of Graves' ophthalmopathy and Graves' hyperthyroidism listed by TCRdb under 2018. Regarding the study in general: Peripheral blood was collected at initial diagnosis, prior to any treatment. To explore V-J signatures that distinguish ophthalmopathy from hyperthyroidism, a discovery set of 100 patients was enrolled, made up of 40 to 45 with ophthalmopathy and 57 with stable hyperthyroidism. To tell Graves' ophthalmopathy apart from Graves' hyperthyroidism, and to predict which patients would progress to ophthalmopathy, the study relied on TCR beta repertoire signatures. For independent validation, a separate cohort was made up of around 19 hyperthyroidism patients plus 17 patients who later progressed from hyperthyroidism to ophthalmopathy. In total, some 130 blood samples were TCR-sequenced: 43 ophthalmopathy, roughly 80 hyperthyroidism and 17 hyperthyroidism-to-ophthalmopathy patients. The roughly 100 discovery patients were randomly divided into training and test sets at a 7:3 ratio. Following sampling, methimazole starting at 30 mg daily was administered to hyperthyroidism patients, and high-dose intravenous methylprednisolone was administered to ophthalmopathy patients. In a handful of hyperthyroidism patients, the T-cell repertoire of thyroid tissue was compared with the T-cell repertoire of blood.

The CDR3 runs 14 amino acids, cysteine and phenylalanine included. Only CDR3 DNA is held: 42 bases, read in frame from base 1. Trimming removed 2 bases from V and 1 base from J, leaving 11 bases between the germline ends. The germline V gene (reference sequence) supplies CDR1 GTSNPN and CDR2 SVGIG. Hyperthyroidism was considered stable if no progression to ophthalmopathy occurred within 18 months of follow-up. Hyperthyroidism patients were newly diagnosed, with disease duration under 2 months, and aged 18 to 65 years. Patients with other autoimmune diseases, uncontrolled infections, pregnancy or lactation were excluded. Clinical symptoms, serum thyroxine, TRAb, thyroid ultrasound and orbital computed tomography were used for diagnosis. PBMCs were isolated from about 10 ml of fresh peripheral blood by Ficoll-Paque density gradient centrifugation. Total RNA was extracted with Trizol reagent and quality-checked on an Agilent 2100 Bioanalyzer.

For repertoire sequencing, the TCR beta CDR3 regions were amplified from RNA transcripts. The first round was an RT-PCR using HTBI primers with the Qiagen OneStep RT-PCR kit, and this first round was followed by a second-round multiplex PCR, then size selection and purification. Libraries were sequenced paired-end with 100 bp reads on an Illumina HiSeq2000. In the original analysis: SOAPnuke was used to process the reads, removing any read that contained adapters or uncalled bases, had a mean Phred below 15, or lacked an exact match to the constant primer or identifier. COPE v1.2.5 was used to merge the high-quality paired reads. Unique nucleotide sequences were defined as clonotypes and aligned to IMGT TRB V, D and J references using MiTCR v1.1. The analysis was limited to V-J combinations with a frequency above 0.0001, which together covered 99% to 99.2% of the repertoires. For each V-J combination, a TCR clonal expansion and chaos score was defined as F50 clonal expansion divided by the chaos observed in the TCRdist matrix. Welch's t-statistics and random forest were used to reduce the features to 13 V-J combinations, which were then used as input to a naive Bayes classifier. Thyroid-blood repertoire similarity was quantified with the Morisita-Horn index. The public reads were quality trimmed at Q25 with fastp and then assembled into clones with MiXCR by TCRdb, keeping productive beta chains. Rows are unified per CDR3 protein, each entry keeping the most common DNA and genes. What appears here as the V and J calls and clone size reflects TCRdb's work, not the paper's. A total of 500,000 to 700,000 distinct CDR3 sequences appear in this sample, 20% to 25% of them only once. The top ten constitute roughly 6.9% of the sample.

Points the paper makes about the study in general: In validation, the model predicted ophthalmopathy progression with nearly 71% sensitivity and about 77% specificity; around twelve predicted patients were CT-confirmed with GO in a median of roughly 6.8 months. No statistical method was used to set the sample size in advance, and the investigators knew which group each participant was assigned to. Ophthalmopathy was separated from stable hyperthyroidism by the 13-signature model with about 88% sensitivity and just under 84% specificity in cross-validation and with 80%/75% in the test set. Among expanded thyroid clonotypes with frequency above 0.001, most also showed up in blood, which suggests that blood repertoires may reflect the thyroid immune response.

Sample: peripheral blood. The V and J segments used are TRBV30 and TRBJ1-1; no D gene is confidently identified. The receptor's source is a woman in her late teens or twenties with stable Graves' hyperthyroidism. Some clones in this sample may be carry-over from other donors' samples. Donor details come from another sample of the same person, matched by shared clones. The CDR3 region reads CAWSPETRNTEAFF. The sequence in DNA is TGTGCCTGGAGTCCAGAAACAAGGAACACTGAAGCTTTCTTT.